A selection of T cell receptor beta chains follows, all from one sample in a study of T cell responses to AZD1222 COVID-19 vaccine. TCRdb's table, derived via immunoSEQ multiplex PCR, lists solely in-frame clones and lacks some. Here the sample spans over 120,000 clones, roughly 92% being singletons. This specimen consisted of peripheral blood, obtained on day 0 of AZD1222 vaccination. The receptors originated from an adult in good health. CDR3s include the opening cysteine and the closing phenylalanine or tryptophan. The order of the fields is J gene, D gene, V gene, clone size, CDR3 DNA, CDR3 protein. The D gene is left open where the match is weak. The size field is filled for only some rows; it gives once, few, many or a size class.

TRBJ1-2,TRBD1,TRBV5-1,NA,TGCGCCAGCAGCTTGTCAGGGGGTGTACTAAACTATGGCTACACCTTC,CASSLSGGVLNYGYTF
TRBJ1-6,NA,TRBV13,NA,TGTGCCAGCAGCTCCCCGGAGTCACCCCTCCACTTT,CASSSPESPLHF
TRBJ2-1,TRBD2,TRBV7-9,NA,TGTGCCAGCAGCTTCCTGGTTAGCGGGGGGGTGAATGAGCAGTTCTTC,CASSFLVSGGVNEQFF
TRBJ1-6,TRBD1,TRBV5-6,NA,TGTGCCAGCAGCTTGAGGGACAGGGATCATTCACCCCTCCACTTT,CASSLRDRDHSPLHF
TRBJ2-1,NA,TRBV19,NA,TGTGCCAGTAGTATTCAGGGCAATGAGCAGTTCTTC,CASSIQGNEQFF
TRBJ2-3,TRBD2,TRBV9,NA,TGTGCCAGCACAAAAAGCGGGAACCCCAGCACAGATACGCAGTATTTT,CASTKSGNPSTDTQYF
TRBJ2-2,NA,TRBV11-2,NA,TGTGCCAGCAGCTTAATCGCGGGACACGACACCGGGGAGCTGTTTTTT,CASSLIAGHDTGELFF
TRBJ2-3,TRBD2,TRBV27,few,TGTGCCAGCAGTTTATCGCGGGGTCGGGAGGCGCAGTATTTT,CASSLSRGREAQYF
TRBJ2-3,NA,TRBV29-1,NA,TGCAGCGTTGAGGCAGGGGGGACAGATACGCAGTATTTT,CSVEAGGTDTQYF
TRBJ1-6,NA,TRBV19,NA,TGTGCCAGTAGCGACAGGCCAAATTCACCCCTCCACTTT,CASSDRPNSPLHF
TRBJ2-1,TRBD2,TRBV19,once,TGTGCCAGTAGTACCCGACGATGGACTAGCGGGATCAATGAGCAGTTCTTC,CASSTRRWTSGINEQFF
TRBJ2-1,NA,TRBV7-8,few,TGTGCCAGCAGCTTAGGTGGGTTACCCTACAATGAGCAGTTCTTC,CASSLGGLPYNEQFF
TRBJ2-2,NA,TRBV15,once,TGTGCCACCAGCAGAGACCGGGGGACCGGGGAGCTGTTTTTT,CATSRDRGTGELFF
TRBJ1-2,NA,TRBV19,NA,TGTGCCAGTAGTATTAGAGGGACACTGAACTATGGCTACACCTTC,CASSIRGTLNYGYTF
TRBJ2-3,TRBD2,TRBV5-1,NA,TGCGCCAGCAGCTCCGGGGGACTAGCGGAACTGATGTTCGGTACAGATACGCAGTATTTT,CASSSGGLAELMFGTDTQYF
TRBJ1-1,TRBD1,TRBV29-1,NA,TGCAGCGTTGAAAGTGACAGGGGACGTGAAGCTTTCTTT,CSVESDRGREAFF
TRBJ1-6,NA,TRBV5-1,few,TGCGCCAGCAGCTTGGGGGCGGGAGGTTCGAATTCACCCCTCCACTTT,CASSLGAGGSNSPLHF
TRBJ2-7,TRBD2,TRBV29-1,NA,TGCAGCGTTGAAGAGCGGGGGGAGCAGTACTTC,CSVEERGEQYF
TRBJ1-4,TRBD1,TRBV6-5,NA,TGTGCCAGCAGGAAGACAGGGATCTGGGAAAAACTGTTTTTT,CASRKTGIWEKLFF
TRBJ1-5,NA,TRBV2,NA,TGTGCCAGCAGTGTTGTGGTGGGCAATCAGCCCCAGCATTTT,CASSVVVGNQPQHF
TRBJ2-7,TRBD1,TRBV2,NA,TGTGCCAGCAGCTTTAGGTCGACAGGGCTCTACGAGCAGTACTTC,CASSFRSTGLYEQYF
TRBJ1-3,NA,TRBV28,NA,TGTGCCAGCAGACGCTCTTCTGGAAACACCATATATTTT,CASRRSSGNTIYF
TRBJ2-3,NA,TRBV7-9,few,TGTGCCAGCAGCTTGTTTCCGGATCGAGCAGATACGCAGTATTTT,CASSLFPDRADTQYF
TRBJ1-2,NA,TRBV7-2,NA,TGTGCCAGCAGCCGCGTTGGAGGCTACACCTTC,CASSRVGGYTF
TRBJ2-4,NA,TRBV13,once,TGTGCCAGCAGCTCCCCGGGGGACTCCAAAAACATTCAGTACTTC,CASSSPGDSKNIQYF
TRBJ1-6,NA,TRBV2,NA,TGTGCCAGCCGCCGGGACATCAAATCACCCCTCCACTTT,CASRRDIKSPLHF
TRBJ1-5,TRBD1,TRBV5-1,NA,TGCGCCAGCAGCTGGGGGGACAGGGGTAGCAATCAGCCCCAGCATTTT,CASSWGDRGSNQPQHF
TRBJ2-1,TRBD2,TRBV7-2,NA,TGTGCCAGCAGCTTAGTCTGGTTGGGAGGGCAGACCAATGAGCAGTTCTTC,CASSLVWLGGQTNEQFF
TRBJ2-7,NA,TRBV5-1,NA,TGCGCCAGCAGCTCCACCAGTCTATACGAGCAGTACTTC,CASSSTSLYEQYF
TRBJ2-2,NA,TRBV19,NA,TGTGCCAGTAGTATCCTGTCAAACACCGGGGAGCTGTTTTTT,CASSILSNTGELFF
TRBJ2-5,NA,TRBV25-1,NA,TGTGCCAGCAGTAGGGGGGGGTCAGAGACCCAGTACTTC,CASSRGGSETQYF
TRBJ1-5,NA,TRBV3-1/TRBV3-2,NA,TGTGCCAGCAGCCCCCGGGAGGGAGAGAAGCCCCAGCATTTT,CASSPREGEKPQHF
TRBJ1-5,NA,TRBV28,NA,TGTGCCAGCAGTTTCCACAGGGTAGGGCAGCATTTT,CASSFHRVGQHF
TRBJ2-5,TRBD2,TRBV6-1,NA,TGTGCCAGCAGTGACCCCCAGCGGGGAGGGACCCAGTACTTC,CASSDPQRGGTQYF
TRBJ1-2,NA,TRBV6-5,few,TGTGCCAGCAGTTACTCAGGGGATGGCTACACCTTC,CASSYSGDGYTF
TRBJ2-3,NA,TRBV2,NA,TGTGCCAGCAGCGGTCTAGCATTGACAGATACGCAGTATTTT,CASSGLALTDTQYF
TRBJ2-3,TRBD2,TRBV6-4,few,TGTGCCAGCAGTGACTCGACTAGCGGGGGGGGGCAAGATACGCAGTATTTT,CASSDSTSGGGQDTQYF
TRBJ2-5,NA,TRBV3-1/TRBV3-2,NA,TGTGCCAGCAGCCAAGGCTTTTTACAGAGCAAAGAGACCCAGTACTTC,CASSQGFLQSKETQYF
TRBJ2-2,TRBD1,TRBV2,NA,TGTGCCAGCAGTGGGGACAGAGGAAACACCGGGGAGCTGTTTTTT,CASSGDRGNTGELFF
TRBJ2-5,TRBD2,TRBV11-2,NA,TGTGCCAGCAGGACTCTAGCGGGAAACCTTCAAGAGACCCAGTACTTC,CASRTLAGNLQETQYF
TRBJ2-3,TRBD2,TRBV19,once,TGTGCCAGTAGTTGGAGCGGGGGAAACACAGATACGCAGTATTTT,CASSWSGGNTDTQYF
TRBJ2-1,NA,TRBV5-6,NA,TGTGCCAGCAGCTTGAAGGACAATGAGCAGTTCTTC,CASSLKDNEQFF
TRBJ2-7,TRBD1,TRBV6-5,NA,TGTGCCAGCAGAACCGGGACAGGGCCCTCCTACGAGCAGTACTTC,CASRTGTGPSYEQYF
TRBJ1-4,NA,TRBV2,NA,TGTGCCGCGGGGAGGGACGAAAAACTGTTTTTT,CAAGRDEKLFF
TRBJ2-7,TRBD1,TRBV6-5,NA,TGTGCCAGCAGTTACTCTTGGGACAGGGTCTCCTACGAGCAGTACTTC,CASSYSWDRVSYEQYF
TRBJ1-2,TRBD1,TRBV3-1/TRBV3-2,NA,TGTGCCAGCAGCCAGGGACAGGTAATATATGGCTACACCTTC,CASSQGQVIYGYTF
TRBJ2-7,TRBD1,TRBV19,NA,TGTGCCAGTAGCCAGACGGGACAGGGCTACGAGCAGTACTTC,CASSQTGQGYEQYF
TRBJ2-4,NA,TRBV7-2,NA,TGTGCCAGCAGCTTAATTAATCTCGGAGGGGCCAAAAACATTCAGTACTTC,CASSLINLGGAKNIQYF
TRBJ2-3,NA,TRBV9,few,TGTGCCAGCAGCGTAGGGATCGCCGGGCGCAGCACAGATACGCAGTATTTT,CASSVGIAGRSTDTQYF
TRBJ2-7,NA,TRBV18,NA,TGTGCCAGCTCAGCACAGGGAAGTTTTGATGAGCAGTACTTC,CASSAQGSFDEQYF
TRBJ2-1,TRBD2,TRBV28,NA,TGTGCCAGCAGTTCCCCTTGGCGGGAGGCCGACAATGAGCAGTTCTTC,CASSSPWREADNEQFF
TRBJ2-3,NA,TRBV5-1,NA,TGCGCCAGCAGCCAGCAAACGGCTTCTATTCGGACAGATACGCAGTATTTT,CASSQQTASIRTDTQYF
TRBJ1-1,TRBD1,TRBV27,NA,TGTGCCAGCAGTACCGACAGGGTGGACACTGAAGCTTTCTTT,CASSTDRVDTEAFF
TRBJ1-3,NA,TRBV28,NA,TGTGCCAGCAGTTTAGAGACAAAAGGAAACACCATATATTTT,CASSLETKGNTIYF
TRBJ1-4,NA,TRBV28,NA,TGTGCCAGCAGTTCCTCAGTTTCGACTAATGAAAAACTGTTTTTT,CASSSSVSTNEKLFF
TRBJ2-5,TRBD2,TRBV28,NA,TGTGCCAGCAGTCCCTCGGGAGGGGGAGAGACCCAGTACTTC,CASSPSGGGETQYF
TRBJ1-1,NA,TRBV7-2,NA,TGTGCCAGCAGCCTCCCTCAGACAGGCGCCAACACTGAAGCTTTCTTT,CASSLPQTGANTEAFF
TRBJ2-1,TRBD2,TRBV7-2,NA,TGTGCCAGCAGCTTGACTAGCGGGGCTTATGAGTTCTTC,CASSLTSGAYEFF
TRBJ2-1,NA,TRBV4-2,NA,TGTGCCAGCAGCCAAGATTCCTCTTTCTCCTACAATGAGCAGTTCTTC,CASSQDSSFSYNEQFF
TRBJ2-3,NA,TRBV11-2,NA,TGTGCCAGCAGCCCTTTTGGGGCGGGAAGCACAGATACGCAGTATTTT,CASSPFGAGSTDTQYF